These 8 T cell receptor beta chains were all obtained from the same sample, sequenced in a study of neurological immune-mediated disorders. TCRdb independently ran MiXCR on the 5' RACE reads; one entry per CDR3 protein. Of more than 50,000 distinct CDR3 sequences in the sample, around 3.8% are singletons; the top ten hold under 2.5%. Sequencing was carried out using PBMCs. The receptors derive from a woman aged 50 to 65 with multiple sclerosis.

The sample holds many counts of this clonotype. CDR3: CASSLGARTGFGELFF. CDR3 nucleotide sequence: TGTGCCAGCAGCCTGGGGGCCAGGACTGGTTTCGGGGAGCTGTTTTTT. The chain links TRBV3-1 to TRBJ2-2, with a possible D match to TRBD1 (6 bases). Deletions cut 4 bases from V and 7 bases from J, with 19 bases between. The CDR3 loop spans 16 amino acids. The germline V gene has CDR1 LGHDT and CDR2 YNNKEL (reference sequence).

This clonotype showed up many times. The CDR3 sequence: CSASAGTSGSTGELFF. CDR3 nucleotide sequence: TGCAGTGCTAGCGCCGGGACTAGCGGGTCCACCGGGGAGCTGTTTTTT. The rearrangement joins TRBV20-1 to TRBJ2-2; 12 bases agree with TRBD2. V trimming: 3 bases; J trimming: 4 bases; junction bases outside the gene matches: 6. CDR1 DFQATT and CDR2 SNEGSKA come from the germline V gene (reference sequence). The CDR3 is 16 residues long.

This clonotype was detected many times. The rearrangement links TRBV5-1 to TRBJ1-2; 8 nucleotides line up with TRBD1. This CDR3 spans 15 amino acids. J lost 3 bases, V lost 4 bases, and 8 bases had no gene match. CDR1 and CDR2 from the germline V gene are SGHRS and YFSETQ. CDR3 nucleotides: TGCGCCAGCAGCGCCGGACAGGGACGGGACTATGGCTACACCTTC. Amino acids: CASSAGQGRDYGYTF.

Many counts were recorded for this clonotype. The chain joins TRBV7-9 to TRBJ2-1, with 10 bases aligning to TRBD2. Germline V gives CDR1 SEHNR, CDR2 FQNEAQ (reference sequence). The CDR3 is 16 residues long. The V segment lost 1 base and the J segment 9 bases; nucleotides outside the gene matches: 9. The CDR3 is CASSLVLAGSNAEQFF. DNA of the CDR3: TGTGCCAGCAGCTTAGTACTAGCGGGAAGTAACGCTGAGCAGTTCTTC.

This clonotype was detected a few times. This chain joins TRBV7-2 and TRBJ2-2, with 10 bases matching TRBD1. Germline-derived CDR1 and CDR2 are SGHTA and FQGNSA. The V segment lost 4 bases and the J segment 0 bases; nucleotides outside the gene matches: 11. The CDR3 has 19 amino acids. CDR3 sequence (DNA): TGTGCCAGCAGCTCGATCTCAAGACAGGGGGCAGCGAACACCGGGGAGCTGTTTTTT. It encodes CASSSISRQGAANTGELFF.

A remark on this clonotype: This may be a read error: a much more frequent sequence differs by one nucleotide. The chain has TRBV20-1 and TRBJ1-5; 9 nucleotides match TRBD1. The CDR3 totals 16 residues. Germline loops: CDR1 DFQATT, CDR2 SNEGSKA (reference sequence). Losses at the gene ends were 3 bases for V and 5 bases for J; bases not matched to a gene: 11. CDR3 sequence reads: CSAREGQGSTYQPQHF. The CDR3 DNA reads TGCAGTGCTAGGGAGGGACAGGGAAGTACCTATCAGCCCCAGCATTTT.

This clonotype was observed at least ten times. The gene calls are TRBV9 and TRBJ2-5; 8 bases fit TRBD1. V shed 3 bases and J 2 bases; nucleotides not matched to a gene: 3. This CDR3 spans 14 amino acids. Looked up from germline, CDR1 is SGDLS and CDR2 is YYNGEE. The CDR3 nucleotides are TGTGCCAGCAGCGGGACAGGGAATCAAGAGACCCAGTACTTC. Amino acids: CASSGTGNQETQYF.

This clonotype was found many times. J is TRBJ1-1 and V is TRBV24-1; D ambiguous. Germline V gene sequence: CDR1 KGHDR, CDR2 SFDVKD. Trimming stripped 4 bases from V and 3 bases from J, with 8 bases between. The CDR3 covers 13 residues. The chain's CDR3 is CATSDPRDTEAFF. In DNA form, the CDR3 reads TGTGCCACCAGTGACCCCCGGGACACTGAAGCTTTCTTT.